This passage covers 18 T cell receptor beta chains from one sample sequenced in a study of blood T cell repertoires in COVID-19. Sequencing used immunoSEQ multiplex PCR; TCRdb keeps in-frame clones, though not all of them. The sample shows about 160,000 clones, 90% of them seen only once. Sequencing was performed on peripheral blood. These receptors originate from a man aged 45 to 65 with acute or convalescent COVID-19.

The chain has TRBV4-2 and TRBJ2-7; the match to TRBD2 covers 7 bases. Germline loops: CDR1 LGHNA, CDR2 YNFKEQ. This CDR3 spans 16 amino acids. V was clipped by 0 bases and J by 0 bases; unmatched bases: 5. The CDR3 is CASSQESAGPSYEQYV. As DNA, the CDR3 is TGTGCCAGCAGCCAAGAATCAGCGGGGCCCTCCTACGAGCAGTACGTC.

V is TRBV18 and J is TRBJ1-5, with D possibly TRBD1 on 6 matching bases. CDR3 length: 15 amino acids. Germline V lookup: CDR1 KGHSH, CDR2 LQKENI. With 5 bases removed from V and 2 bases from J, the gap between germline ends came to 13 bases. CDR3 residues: CASSSGRGGNQPQHF. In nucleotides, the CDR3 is TGTGCCAGCTCATCCGGCAGGGGAGGCAATCAGCCCCAGCATTTT.

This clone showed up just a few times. In nucleotides, the CDR3 is TGTGCCAGCAGCGTAGTTAGATCGGGGTACGGGCCCCAGCATTTT. Amino acid sequence: CASSVVRSGYGPQHF. V usage is TRBV9 and J usage is TRBJ1-5; no reliable D call. The CDR3 has 15 residues. V lost 0 bases and J lost 9, with 16 bases in between. CDR1 SGDLS and CDR2 YYNGEE come from the germline V gene.

For the CDR3, the DNA is TGTGCCAGCAGGAAACCCGGGACTAGCCCCTACGAGCAGTACTTC. Its protein product is CASRKPGTSPYEQYF. The genes are TRBV6-5 and TRBJ2-7; 9 bases map to TRBD2. This CDR3 is 15 amino acids long. The V gene's germline CDR1 is MNHEY and CDR2 SVGAGI. With V trimmed by 6 bases and J by 2 bases, 8 bases remained unmatched.

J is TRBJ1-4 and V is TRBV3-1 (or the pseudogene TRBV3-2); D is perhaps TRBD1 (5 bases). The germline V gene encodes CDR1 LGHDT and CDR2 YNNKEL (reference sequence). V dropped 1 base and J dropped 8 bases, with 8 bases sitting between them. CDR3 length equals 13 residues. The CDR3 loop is CASSQVQVEKLFF. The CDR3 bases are TGTGCCAGCAGCCAAGTACAGGTGGAAAAACTGTTTTTT.

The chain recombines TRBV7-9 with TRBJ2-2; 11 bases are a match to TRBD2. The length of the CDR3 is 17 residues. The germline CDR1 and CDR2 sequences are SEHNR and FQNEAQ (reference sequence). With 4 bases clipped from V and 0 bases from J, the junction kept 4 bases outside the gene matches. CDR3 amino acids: CASSSNSGGANTGELFF. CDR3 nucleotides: TGTGCCAGCAGCTCGAATAGCGGGGGGGCGAACACCGGGGAGCTGTTTTTT.

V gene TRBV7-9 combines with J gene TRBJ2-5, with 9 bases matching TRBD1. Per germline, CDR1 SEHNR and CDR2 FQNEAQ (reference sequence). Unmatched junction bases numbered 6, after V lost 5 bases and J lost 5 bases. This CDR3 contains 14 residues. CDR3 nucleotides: TGTGCCAGCAGCCCACAGGGGGCTAGGGAGACCCAGTACTTC. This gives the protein CASSPQGARETQYF.

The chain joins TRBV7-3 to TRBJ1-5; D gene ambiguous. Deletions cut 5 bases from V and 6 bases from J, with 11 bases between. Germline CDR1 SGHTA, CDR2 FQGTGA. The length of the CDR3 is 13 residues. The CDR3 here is CASSPGKGQPQHF. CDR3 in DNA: TGTGCCAGCAGCCCCGGGAAGGGTCAGCCCCAGCATTTT. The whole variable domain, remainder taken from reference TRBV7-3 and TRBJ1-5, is GAGVSQTPSNKVTEKGKYVELRCDPISGHTALYWYRQSLGQGPEFLIYFQGTGAADDSGLPNDRFFAVRPEGSVSTLKIQRTERGDSAVYLCASSPGKGQPQHFGDGTRLSIL.

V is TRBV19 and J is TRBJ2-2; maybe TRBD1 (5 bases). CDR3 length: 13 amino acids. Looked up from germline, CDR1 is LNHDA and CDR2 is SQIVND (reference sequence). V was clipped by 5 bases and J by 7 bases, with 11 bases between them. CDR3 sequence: CASSLQGYGELFF. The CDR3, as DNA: TGTGCCAGTAGTCTCCAGGGATACGGGGAGCTGTTTTTT.

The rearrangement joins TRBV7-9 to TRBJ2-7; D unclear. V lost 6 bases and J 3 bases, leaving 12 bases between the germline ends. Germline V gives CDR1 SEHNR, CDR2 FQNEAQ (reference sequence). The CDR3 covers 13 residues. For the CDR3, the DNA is TGTGCCAGCAGATCCTTAAATCGCTACGAGCAGTACTTC. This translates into CASRSLNRYEQYF.

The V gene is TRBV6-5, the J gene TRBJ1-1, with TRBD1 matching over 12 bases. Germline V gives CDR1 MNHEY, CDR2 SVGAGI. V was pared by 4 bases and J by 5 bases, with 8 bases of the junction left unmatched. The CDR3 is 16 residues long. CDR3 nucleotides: TGTGCCAGCAGTTCGCCGGGACAGGGGGCTGGGACTGAAGCTTTCTTT. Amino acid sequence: CASSSPGQGAGTEAFF.

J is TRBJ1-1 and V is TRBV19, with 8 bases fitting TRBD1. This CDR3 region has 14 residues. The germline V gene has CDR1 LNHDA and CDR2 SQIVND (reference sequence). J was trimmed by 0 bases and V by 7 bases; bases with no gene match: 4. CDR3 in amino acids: CASTLDRVNTEAFF. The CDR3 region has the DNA TGTGCCAGTACCTTGGACAGGGTGAACACTGAAGCTTTCTTT. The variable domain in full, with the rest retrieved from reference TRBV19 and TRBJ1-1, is DGGITQSPKYLFRKEGQNVTLSCEQNLNHDAMYWYRQDPGQGLRLIYYSQIVNDFQKGDIAEGYSVSREKKESFPLTVTSAQKNPTAFYLCASTLDRVNTEAFFGQGTRLTVV.

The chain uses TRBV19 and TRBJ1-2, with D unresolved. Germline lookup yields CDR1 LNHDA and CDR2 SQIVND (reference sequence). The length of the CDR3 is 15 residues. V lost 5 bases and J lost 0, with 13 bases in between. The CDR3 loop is CASSPGGGPNYGYTF. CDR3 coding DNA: TGTGCCAGTAGTCCCGGTGGAGGGCCTAACTATGGCTACACCTTC.

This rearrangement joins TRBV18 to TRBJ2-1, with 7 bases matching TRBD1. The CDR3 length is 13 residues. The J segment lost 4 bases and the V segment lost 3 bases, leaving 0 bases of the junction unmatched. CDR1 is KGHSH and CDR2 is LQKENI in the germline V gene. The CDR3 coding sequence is TGTGCCAGCTCACCGGGACAGTACAATGAGCAGTTCTTC. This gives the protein CASSPGQYNEQFF. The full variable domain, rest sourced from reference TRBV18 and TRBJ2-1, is NAGVMQNPRHLVRRRGQEARLRCSPMKGHSHVYWYRQLPEEGLKFMVYLQKENIIDESGMPKERFSAEFPKEGPSILRIQQVVRGDSAAYFCASSPGQYNEQFFGPGTRLTVL.

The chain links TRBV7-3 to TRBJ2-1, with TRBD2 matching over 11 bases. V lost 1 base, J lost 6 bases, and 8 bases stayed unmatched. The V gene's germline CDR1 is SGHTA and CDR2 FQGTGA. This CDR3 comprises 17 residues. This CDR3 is CASSLRSSSGGTNEQFF. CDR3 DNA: TGTGCCAGCAGCTTAAGATCGTCTAGCGGGGGGACCAATGAGCAGTTCTTC.

The CDR3 reads CASSWDSYNEQFF. The CDR3 DNA reads TGTGCCAGCAGCTGGGACTCATACAATGAGCAGTTCTTC. J is TRBJ2-1 and V is TRBV6-5; a possible D gene is TRBD2 (6 bases). CDR1 MNHEY and CDR2 SVGAGI come from the germline V gene. Trimming left V 6 bases short and J 4 bases short, with 10 bases between. This CDR3 is 13 amino acids long.

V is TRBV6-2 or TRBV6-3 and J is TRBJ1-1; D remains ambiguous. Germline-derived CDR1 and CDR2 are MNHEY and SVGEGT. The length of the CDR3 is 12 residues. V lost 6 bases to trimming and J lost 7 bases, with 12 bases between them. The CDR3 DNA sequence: TGTGCCAGCAGCCCCCCTTACAGTGAAGCTTTCTTT. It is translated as CASSPPYSEAFF.

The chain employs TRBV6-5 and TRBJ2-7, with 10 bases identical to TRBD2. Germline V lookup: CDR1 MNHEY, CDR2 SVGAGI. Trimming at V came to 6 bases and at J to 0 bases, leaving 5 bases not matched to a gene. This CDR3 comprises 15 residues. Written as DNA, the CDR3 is TGTGCCAGCAGCCGGACTAGCGGCAGCTCCTACGAGCAGTACGTC. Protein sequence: CASSRTSGSSYEQYV.